Listed below are T cell receptor beta chains from one sample, sequenced in a study of blood T cell repertoires in COVID-19. Data came from immunoSEQ multiplex PCR; TCRdb stores just in-frame clones and leaves some out. The sample lists about 140,000 clones; 70% to 90% were seen once. Source material: PBMCs or T cells enriched from blood (not recorded which). The source of these receptors is a woman between 45 and 65 years old with acute COVID-19. CDR3s include the opening cysteine and the closing phenylalanine or tryptophan. The D gene is left open where the match is weak. Expanded clones are given a class, and other clones once, few, many or no size at all.

TRBJ2-1 | TRBV7-3 | TRBD2 | . | CASSQRTSGFYNEQFF | TGTGCCAGCAGCCAGCGGACTAGCGGGTTCTACAATGAGCAGTTCTTC
TRBJ2-1 | TRBV7-3 | TRBD2 | . | CASSVLAEAEQFF | TGTGCCAGCAGCGTACTAGCGGAGGCTGAGCAGTTCTTC
TRBJ1-5 | TRBV18 | TRBD1 | . | CASSQQTGANQPQHF | TGTGCCAGCTCACAGCAGACAGGGGCTAATCAGCCCCAGCATTTT
TRBJ1-2 | TRBV28 | . | once | CASSLLSTNSYGYTF | TGTGCCAGCAGTCTCCTATCGACAAACAGCTATGGCTACACCTTC
TRBJ2-7 | TRBV9 | TRBD1 | . | CASSATGAGEQYF | TGTGCCAGCAGCGCGACAGGGGCTGGAGAGCAGTACTTC
TRBJ2-3 | TRBV5-1 | TRBD2 | . | CASSPGASGRQDTQYF | TGCGCCAGCAGCCCGGGGGCTAGCGGGAGGCAAGATACGCAGTATTTT
TRBJ2-1 | TRBV12-5 | . | . | CASGLEPTTNNEQFF | TGTGCTAGTGGTTTGGAACCCACTACCAACAATGAGCAGTTCTTC
TRBJ2-2 | TRBV28 | . | . | CASSPTLKAGNTGELFF | TGTGCCAGCAGTCCAACCCTTAAGGCAGGAAACACCGGGGAGCTGTTTTTT
TRBJ1-2 | TRBV7-3 | TRBD1 | . | CASSQSGGYGYTF | TGTGCCAGCAGCCAGTCAGGGGGGTATGGCTACACCTTC
TRBJ1-5 | TRBV2 | . | once | CASNTGRGQPQHF | TGTGCCAGCAATACCGGTAGGGGCCAGCCCCAGCATTTT
TRBJ2-6 | TRBV9 | . | . | CASAAPIGSGANVLTF | TGTGCCAGCGCGGCGCCGATTGGTTCTGGGGCCAACGTCCTGACTTTC
TRBJ2-3 | TRBV29-1 | TRBD1 | . | CSASGQGPDTQYF | TGCAGCGCCTCCGGACAGGGGCCAGATACGCAGTATTTT
TRBJ1-6 | TRBV3-1/TRBV3-2 | TRBD1 | few | CASSLSGQAYNSPLHF | TGTGCCAGCAGCCTGTCGGGACAGGCCTATAATTCACCCCTCCACTTT
TRBJ2-5 | TRBV5-1 | TRBD2 | . | CASSPAGGLGTSGSYQETQYF | TGCGCCAGCAGCCCGGCAGGGGGCTTAGGGACTAGCGGGAGCTACCAAGAGACCCAGTACTTC
TRBJ1-2 | TRBV16 | . | . | CASSRREQGPYGYTF | TGTGCCAGCAGCCGCAGAGAGCAGGGCCCCTATGGCTACACCTTC
TRBJ2-1 | TRBV4-1 | TRBD1 | . | CASSQEGQGNNEQFF | TGCGCCAGCAGCCAAGAGGGACAGGGGAACAATGAGCAGTTCTTC
TRBJ1-5 | TRBV19 | . | . | CASSFGSSSNQPQHF | TGTGCCAGTAGTTTTGGCTCATCCTCCAATCAGCCCCAGCATTTT
TRBJ1-3 | TRBV2 | . | . | CASSLQGAAGNTIYF | TGTGCCAGCAGTCTCCAGGGTGCGGCTGGAAACACCATATATTTT
TRBJ2-7 | TRBV4-1 | . | . | CASSRRETAPYEQYF | TGCGCCAGCAGCCGCCGGGAGACGGCCCCCTACGAGCAGTACTTC
TRBJ2-3 | TRBV15 | . | . | CATSREASATDTQYF | TGTGCCACCAGCAGAGAGGCTAGCGCCACAGATACGCAGTATTTT
TRBJ1-2 | TRBV15 | TRBD1 | few | CATSRDTTGEGYTF | TGTGCCACCAGCAGAGATACGACAGGGGAGGGCTACACCTTC
TRBJ2-4 | TRBV28 | TRBD2 | . | CASSLGGGRVAKNIQYF | TGTGCCAGCAGTTTGGGCGGGGGTCGGGTAGCCAAAAACATTCAGTACTTC
TRBJ1-6 | TRBV30 | . | few | CAWRGSGGRNSPLHF | TGTGCCTGGAGGGGGAGCGGGGGTCGGAATTCACCCCTCCACTTT
TRBJ1-1 | TRBV6-6 | . | . | CAITGGGTEAFF | TGTGCCATTACGGGAGGGGGGACTGAAGCTTTCTTT
TRBJ2-7 | TRBV28 | . | . | CASSSQGKQYF | TGTGCCAGCAGTTCCCAGGGGAAGCAGTACTTC
TRBJ2-2 | TRBV29-1 | TRBD1 | once | CSVDVGQGKMAGELFF | TGCAGCGTTGATGTCGGACAGGGGAAGATGGCCGGGGAGCTGTTTTTT
TRBJ1-3 | TRBV5-8 | TRBD1 | . | CASGPGGTGNTIYF | TGTGCCAGCGGGCCAGGGGGCACTGGAAACACCATATATTTT
TRBJ1-5 | TRBV27 | TRBD1 | . | CASSLSQGNQPQHF | TGTGCCAGCAGTCTCTCACAGGGGAATCAGCCCCAGCATTTT
TRBJ2-2 | TRBV4-2 | . | . | CASSQERFTGELFF | TGTGCCAGCAGCCAAGAGCGATTCACCGGGGAGCTGTTTTTT
TRBJ2-7 | TRBV30 | . | . | CAWSVRLRDSEQYF | TGTGCCTGGAGTGTCCGACTCCGGGACTCGGAGCAGTACTTC
TRBJ2-3 | TRBV4-3 | . | . | CASSQQTGGVADTQYF | TGCGCCAGCAGCCAACAGACAGGTGGGGTCGCAGATACGCAGTATTTT
TRBJ2-7 | TRBV29-1 | TRBD1 | . | CSVGGQGARYYEQYF | TGCAGCGTCGGAGGACAGGGGGCGCGGTACTACGAGCAGTACTTC
TRBJ1-2 | TRBV11-2 | . | . | CASSLGSRVGYTF | TGTGCCAGCAGCTTAGGGTCCAGGGTTGGCTACACCTTC
TRBJ2-2 | TRBV2 | . | . | CASSEAEFQTGELFF | TGTGCCAGCAGTGAAGCGGAGTTTCAGACCGGGGAGCTGTTTTTT
TRBJ2-7 | TRBV7-9 | . | . | CASSQGLRQRTSEQYF | TGTGCCAGCAGCCAAGGTCTGCGGCAGCGAACTTCCGAGCAGTACTTC
TRBJ1-4 | TRBV2 | TRBD1 | . | CASSARQGTNEKLFF | TGTGCCAGCAGTGCAAGACAGGGTACTAATGAAAAACTGTTTTTT
TRBJ2-3 | TRBV21-1 | . | once | CASSRRGGRGDTQYF | TGTGCCAGCAGCAGGAGGGGCGGGCGGGGAGATACGCAGTATTTT
TRBJ1-4 | TRBV29-1 | . | . | CSGGRGTNEKLFF | TGCAGCGGGGGGCGGGGCACGAATGAAAAACTGTTTTTT
TRBJ1-3 | TRBV4-3 | TRBD1 | . | CASSQGDDRAIGNTIYF | TGCGCCAGCAGCCAAGGGGATGACAGGGCAATTGGAAACACCATATATTTT
TRBJ1-2 | TRBV25-1 | . | . | CASSDPWDSAKGYTF | TGTGCCAGCAGTGATCCTTGGGACTCTGCGAAGGGCTACACCTTC
TRBJ1-6 | TRBV7-3 | . | . | CASSQDSNYNSPLHF | TGTGCCAGCAGCCAGGACAGCAACTATAATTCACCCCTCCACTTT
TRBJ2-6 | TRBV14 | . | . | CASSPRGQLSGANVLTF | TGTGCCAGCAGCCCTCGAGGACAGCTCTCTGGGGCCAACGTCCTGACTTTC
TRBJ2-7 | TRBV7-8 | TRBD2 | . | CASSILAGAYDEQYF | TGTGCCAGCAGCATTTTAGCGGGAGCGTACGACGAGCAGTACTTC
TRBJ2-7 | TRBV9 | . | few | CASSPGDDSSYEQYF | TGTGCCAGCAGCCCGGGGGACGACTCCTCCTACGAGCAGTACTTC
TRBJ1-2 | TRBV7-8 | . | . | CASSPRTVNYGYTF | TGTGCCAGCAGCCCGAGGACAGTAAACTATGGCTACACCTTC
TRBJ2-7 | TRBV5-1 | . | once | CASRTERNRPPYEQYF | TGCGCCAGCAGGACCGAGCGGAACCGCCCCCCCTACGAGCAGTACTTC
TRBJ2-4 | TRBV5-4 | . | . | CASSTGPREAKNIQYF | TGTGCCAGCAGCACCGGACCGAGGGAGGCCAAAAACATTCAGTACTTC
TRBJ1-2 | TRBV3-1/TRBV3-2 | . | . | CASSRHEAPSNGYTF | TGTGCCAGCAGCCGCCACGAGGCGCCGAGTAATGGCTACACCTTC